This T cell receptor (beta chain) was found in a study of shared clonotypes between healthy human individuals. About the study: Aged 18 to 49, the donors were a couple of women and three men. Used for every donor were three CD4 naive, three CD4 memory, two CD8 naive and one CD8 memory plate.

The method was immunoSEQ multiplex PCR; TCRdb's version includes in-frame clones alone and lacks a portion of them. In the table there are roughly 850,000 clones, 95% to 97% of which are singletons. V gave up 5 bases and J gave up 5 bases; unmatched junction bases: 8. CDR1 is MNHEY, CDR2 SMNVEV, per germline (reference sequence). This CDR3 region has 15 residues. Terminally differentiated effector memory CD45RA+ cells were excluded from the naive CD8 cells, which were CD45RO-negative and positively selected for CCR7. Sequences were obtained from naive CD8+ T cells sorted from blood. This rearrangement joins TRBV27 to TRBJ2-1; 8 bases are a match to TRBD2. The source is a man between 25 and 39 years old in good health. CDR3 sequence (DNA): TGTGCCAGCAGTGAGCGGGAGCGCCAGGACAATGAGCAGTTCTTC. Amino acid sequence: CASSERERQDNEQFF.